This T cell receptor beta chain was sequenced in a study of blood T cells in healthy people across ages. It was with a sample-barcoded 5' primer and a J-beta primer mix that a second PCR of about 6 to 11 cycles was run. TCRdb reprocessed the 5' RACE reads via MiXCR and lists one record per CDR3 protein. The sample shows roughly 1.9 million distinct CDR3 sequences, more than 35% of them seen only once. Germline V gives CDR1 SQVTM, CDR2 ANQGSEA. This CDR3 has 13 residues. V was pared by 2 bases and J by 7 bases, with 14 bases between. This clonotype was counted at least ten times. J is TRBJ1-2 and V is TRBV29-1, with D maybe TRBD1 (6 bases). Material: blood. The TCR was taken from a human donor in good health. The CDR3 DNA is TGCAGCGTTGAAAAATCAGGGGAGGTTGGCTACACCTTC. As protein: CSVEKSGEVGYTF.